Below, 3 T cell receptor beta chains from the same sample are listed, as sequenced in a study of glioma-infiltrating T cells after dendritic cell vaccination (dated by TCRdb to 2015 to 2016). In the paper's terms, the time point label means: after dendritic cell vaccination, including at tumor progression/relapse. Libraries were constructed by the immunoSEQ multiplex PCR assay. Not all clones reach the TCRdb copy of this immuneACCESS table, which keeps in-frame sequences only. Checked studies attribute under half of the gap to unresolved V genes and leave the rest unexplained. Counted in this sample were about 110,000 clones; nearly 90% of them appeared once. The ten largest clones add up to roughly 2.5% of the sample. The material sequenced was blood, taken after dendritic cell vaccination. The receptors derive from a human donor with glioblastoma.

CDR3 loop: CASSVGRGLFF. The CDR3 DNA reads as TGTGCCAGCAGTGTGGGCCGGGGGCTGTTTTTT. The gene calls are TRBV2 and TRBJ1-4; the D gene is possibly TRBD1 (5 bases). V was cut by 4 bases and J by 14 bases, with 11 bases left in between. Germline CDR1 SNHLY, CDR2 FYNNEI. CDR3 size: 11 residues.

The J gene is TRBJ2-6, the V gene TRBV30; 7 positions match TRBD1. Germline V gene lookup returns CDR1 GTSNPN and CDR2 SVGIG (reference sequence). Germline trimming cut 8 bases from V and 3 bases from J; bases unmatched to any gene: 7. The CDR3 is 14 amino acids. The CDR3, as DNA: TGTGCCGGGACGACAGGGAGTGGGGCCAACGTCCTGACTTTC. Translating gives CAGTTGSGANVLTF. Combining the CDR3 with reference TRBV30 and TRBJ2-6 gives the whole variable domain SQTIHQWPATLVQPVGSPLSLECTVEGTSNPNLYWYRQAAGRGLQLLFYSVGIGQISSEVPQNLSASRPQDRQFILSSKKLLLSDSGFYLCAGTTGSGANVLTFGAGSRLTVL.

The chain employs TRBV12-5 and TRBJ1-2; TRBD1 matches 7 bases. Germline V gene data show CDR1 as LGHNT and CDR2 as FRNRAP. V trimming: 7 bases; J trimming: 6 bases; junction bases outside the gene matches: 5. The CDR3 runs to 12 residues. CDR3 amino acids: CASATGDHGYTF. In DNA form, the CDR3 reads TGTGCTAGTGCCACAGGGGACCATGGCTACACCTTC.